The rows below give T cell receptor beta chains drawn from one sample of a study of cytotoxic CD8 clonotypes in ibrutinib-treated CLL. Some clones are missing from TCRdb's copy, which holds only in-frame ones; the method was immunoSEQ multiplex PCR. The table shows around 42,000 clones, with over 60% occurring only once. This specimen consisted of PBMCs, obtained after 24 months of ibrutinib treatment. The receptors stem from a human donor with chronic lymphocytic leukemia. The CDR3 runs from the conserved cysteine through the conserved F or W.

v_call | cdr3_aa
TRBV19 | CASKASGSPTGELFF
TRBV7-2 | CASSGESNYGYTF
TRBV28 | CASSPSPGMGYEQYF
TRBV27 | CASRILAGVVVDEQFF
TRBV4-2 | CASSQDRVRSGTPGPNEQFF
TRBV18 | CASSPGLAERTGELFF
TRBV7-2 | CASSLAGSPGDEQYF
TRBV5-1 | CASSTRDRFYNEQFF
TRBV12-5 | CASTHGQVSTEAFF
TRBV10-3 | CAITEALAYEQYF
TRBV5-1 | CASSSTSGLAGELFF
TRBV6-9 | CASSYHRHEQYF
TRBV7-9 | CASSFPGTEAFF
TRBV9 | CASSGGPVSGNTIYF
TRBV20-1 | CSHSVEQFF
TRBV6-1 | CASSEVGYNEQFF